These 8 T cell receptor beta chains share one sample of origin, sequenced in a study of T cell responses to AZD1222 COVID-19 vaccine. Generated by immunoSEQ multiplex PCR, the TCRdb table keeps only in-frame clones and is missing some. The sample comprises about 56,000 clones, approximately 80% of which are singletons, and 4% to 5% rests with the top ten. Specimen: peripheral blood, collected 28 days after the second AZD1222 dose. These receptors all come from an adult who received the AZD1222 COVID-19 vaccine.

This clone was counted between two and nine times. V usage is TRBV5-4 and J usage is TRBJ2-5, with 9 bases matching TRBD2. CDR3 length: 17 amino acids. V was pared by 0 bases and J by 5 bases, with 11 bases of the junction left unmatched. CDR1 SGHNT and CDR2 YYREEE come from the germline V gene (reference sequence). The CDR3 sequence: CASSLDLGRGGLETQYF. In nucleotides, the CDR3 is TGTGCCAGCAGCTTGGATTTGGGGCGGGGGGGCCTTGAGACCCAGTACTTC.

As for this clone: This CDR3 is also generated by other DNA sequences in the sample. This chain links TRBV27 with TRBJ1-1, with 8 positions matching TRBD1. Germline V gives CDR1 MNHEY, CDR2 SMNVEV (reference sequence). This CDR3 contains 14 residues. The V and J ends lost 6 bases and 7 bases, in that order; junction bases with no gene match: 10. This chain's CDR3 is CASSLLGQGGEAFF. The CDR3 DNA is TGTGCCAGCAGCCTATTAGGACAGGGTGGTGAAGCTTTCTTT.

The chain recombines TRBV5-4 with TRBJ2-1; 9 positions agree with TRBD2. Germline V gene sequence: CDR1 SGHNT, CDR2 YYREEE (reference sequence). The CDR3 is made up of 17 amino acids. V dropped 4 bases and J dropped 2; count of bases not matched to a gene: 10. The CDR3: CASSGPGLALAYNEQFF. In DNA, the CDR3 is TGTGCCAGCAGCGGCCCGGGACTAGCTTTGGCCTACAATGAGCAGTTCTTC.

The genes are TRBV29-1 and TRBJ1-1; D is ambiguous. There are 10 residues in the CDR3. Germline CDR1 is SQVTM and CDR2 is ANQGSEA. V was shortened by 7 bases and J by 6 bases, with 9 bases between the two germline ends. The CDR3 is CSARTSEAFF. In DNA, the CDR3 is TGCAGCGCTCGGACTTCTGAAGCTTTCTTT.

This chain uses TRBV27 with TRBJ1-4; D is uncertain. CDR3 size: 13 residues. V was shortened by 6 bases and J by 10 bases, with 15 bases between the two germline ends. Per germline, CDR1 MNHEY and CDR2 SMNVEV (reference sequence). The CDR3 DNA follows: TGTGCCAGCAGCCTCAATTTTCGGGGAAAACTGTTTTTT. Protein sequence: CASSLNFRGKLFF.

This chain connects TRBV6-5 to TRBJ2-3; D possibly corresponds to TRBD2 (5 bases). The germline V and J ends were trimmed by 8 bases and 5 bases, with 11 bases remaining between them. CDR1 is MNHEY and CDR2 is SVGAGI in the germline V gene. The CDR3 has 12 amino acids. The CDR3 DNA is TGTGCCAGCGGCGGCGGGCGAGATACGCAGTATTTT. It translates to CASGGGRDTQYF.

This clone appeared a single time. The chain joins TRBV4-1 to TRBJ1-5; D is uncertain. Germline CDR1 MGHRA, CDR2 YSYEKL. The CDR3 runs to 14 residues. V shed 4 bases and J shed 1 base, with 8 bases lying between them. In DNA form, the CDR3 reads TGCGCCAGCAGCCTCCTACAGAGCAATCAGCCCCAGCATTTT. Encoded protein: CASSLLQSNQPQHF.

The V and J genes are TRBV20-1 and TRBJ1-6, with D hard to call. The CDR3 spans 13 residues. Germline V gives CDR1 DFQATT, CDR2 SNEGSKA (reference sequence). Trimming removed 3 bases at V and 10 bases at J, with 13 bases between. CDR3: CSASGRVDSPLHF. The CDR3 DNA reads TGCAGTGCTAGTGGGCGGGTGGACTCACCCCTCCACTTT.